The 19 T cell receptor beta chains presented below share a single source sample, sequenced in a study of T cells in Graves' hyperthyroidism and ophthalmopathy. Amplification yielded TCR beta CDR3 regions, with RNA transcripts as the source. HTBI primers were the set used in a first-round RT-PCR of the TCR CDR3. In TCRdb, the multiplex PCR reads were re-called with MiXCR into one record per CDR3 protein. The table records approximately 720,000 distinct CDR3 sequences, 18% of them present only once. Sequencing was performed on blood. The receptors were sampled from a woman between 50 and 59 years old with Graves' hyperthyroidism that later progressed to Graves' ophthalmopathy.

This clonotype appeared a few times. The chain employs TRBV5-4 and TRBJ2-1; the match to TRBD2 covers 8 bases. The V gene end was trimmed by 7 bases and the J gene end by 2 bases; junction bases not matched to a gene: 8. The CDR3 has 15 amino acids. CDR1 is SGHNT and CDR2 is YYREEE in the germline V gene (reference sequence). The CDR3 reads CASGPAGAAYNEQFF. The CDR3, as DNA: TGTGCCAGCGGACCAGCGGGAGCCGCCTACAATGAGCAGTTCTTC.

This clonotype was detected a few times. The rearrangement links TRBV27 to TRBJ1-3, with 9 positions matching TRBD1. The length of the CDR3 is 17 residues. In germline, CDR1 is MNHEY, CDR2 SMNVEV (reference sequence). V gave up 5 bases and J gave up 1 base; unmatched junction bases: 9. The CDR3 here is CASSPIDRGRSGNTIYF. DNA for the CDR3: TGTGCCAGCAGTCCCATAGACAGGGGGAGATCTGGAAACACCATATATTTT.

The CDR3 sequence is CASSQQRGGAYTQYF. CDR3 nucleotide sequence: TGTGCCAGCAGCCAACAGCGGGGGGGCGCTTATACGCAGTATTTT. The chain joins TRBV4-2 to TRBJ2-3; 10 bases match TRBD2. The V gene end was trimmed by 2 bases and the J gene end by 7 bases; junction bases not matched to a gene: 6. The CDR3 is 15 amino acids. Germline values: CDR1 LGHNA, CDR2 YNFKEQ.

The J gene is TRBJ2-7, the V gene TRBV19, with 8 bases identical to TRBD1. The CDR3 consists of 15 residues. V was pared by 6 bases and J by 1 base, with 8 bases of the junction left unmatched. Germline assignment: CDR1 LNHDA and CDR2 SQIVND (reference sequence). CDR3 in DNA: TGTGCCAGTAGATTTGCAGGGGGCGGATCCTACGAGCAGTACTTC. It translates to CASRFAGGGSYEQYF. The full variable domain, with the rest looked up from reference TRBV19 and TRBJ2-7, is DGGITQSPKYLFRKEGQNVTLSCEQNLNHDAMYWYRQDPGQGLRLIYYSQIVNDFQKGDIAEGYSVSREKKESFPLTVTSAQKNPTAFYLCASRFAGGGSYEQYFGPGTRLTVT.

This clonotype was detected ten times or more. The chain's CDR3 is CSARGGGALLYGYTF. CDR3 nucleotide sequence: TGCAGTGCTAGAGGAGGGGGGGCCCTACTCTATGGCTACACCTTC. This chain connects TRBV20-1 to TRBJ1-2; a weak D match, TRBD1 (6 bases). The CDR3 is 15 residues long. Looked up from germline, CDR1 is DFQATT and CDR2 is SNEGSKA (reference sequence). Trimming removed 1 base from V and 4 bases from J, with 16 bases in between.

This clonotype was observed at least ten times. The rearrangement uses TRBV18 and TRBJ1-2, with a tentative D call TRBD1 (6 bases). Germline CDR1 KGHSH, CDR2 LQKENI. The ends were cut back, 8 bases at V and 3 bases at J, with 13 bases in the middle. The CDR3 contains 13 residues. CDR3 region: CASTKQGDYGYTF. The CDR3 coding sequence is TGTGCCAGCACAAAACAGGGAGACTATGGCTACACCTTC.

The rearrangement joins TRBV15 to TRBJ1-6; TRBD1 might be the D (6 bases). The CDR3 covers 14 residues. V was pared by 3 bases and J by 7 bases, with 10 bases between. In germline, CDR1 is LNHNV, CDR2 YYDKDF (reference sequence). Written as DNA, the CDR3 is TGTGCCACCAGCAGGACAGGATCAAATTCACCCCTCCACTTT. Its translation is CATSRTGSNSPLHF. Filled out from reference TRBV15 and TRBJ1-6, the complete variable domain reads DAMVIQNPRYQVTQFGKPVTLSCSQTLNHNVMYWYQQKSSQAPKLLFHYYDKDFNNEADTPDNFQSRRPNTSFCFLDIRSPGLGDTAMYLCATSRTGSNSPLHFGNGTRLTVT.

This clonotype was picked up a small number of times. At one boundary the junction diverges from the germline segment, which might be a read error. The chain combines TRBV30 with TRBJ1-2, with a weak D call TRBD1 (6 bases). CDR3 length: 13 residues. Germline-derived CDR1 and CDR2 are GTSNPN and SVGIG (reference sequence). The CDR3, as DNA: TGTGCCTGGAGTCCCGGGACACCCTATGGCCACACCTTC. This translates into CAWSPGTPYGHTF.

The J gene is TRBJ2-3, the V gene TRBV20-1, with 10 bases aligning to TRBD2. Germline assignment: CDR1 DFQATT and CDR2 SNEGSKA (reference sequence). CDR3 size: 16 residues. CDR3 protein: CGCVAGGLSSTDTQYF. In DNA, the CDR3 is TGCGGTTGCGTAGCGGGGGGCCTGTCAAGCACAGATACGCAGTATTTT.

At least ten counts were recorded for this clonotype. The chain recombines TRBV2 with TRBJ1-1, with D perhaps matching TRBD1 (6 bases). Trimming removed 8 bases at V and 1 base at J, with 17 bases between. The CDR3 extends over 15 amino acids. Germline V gene sequence: CDR1 SNHLY, CDR2 FYNNEI. DNA of the CDR3: TGTGCCAGCCTCGCTGCCAACAGGGCGAACACTGAAGCTTTCTTT. Translated, it gives CASLAANRANTEAFF.

This chain uses TRBV4-1 with TRBJ1-5, with D unresolved. The CDR3 covers 17 residues. Trimming removed 0 bases at V and 2 bases at J, with 14 bases between. Germline CDR1 MGHRA, CDR2 YSYEKL. CDR3 loop: CASSQEPRWSGNQPQHF. The CDR3, as DNA: TGCGCCAGCAGCCAAGAACCCCGCTGGTCGGGCAATCAGCCCCAGCATTTT.

This chain connects TRBV30 to TRBJ2-4; 8 bases line up with TRBD1. The V gene's germline CDR1 is GTSNPN and CDR2 SVGIG (reference sequence). CDR3 length equals 18 residues. The V segment lost 4 bases and the J segment 3 bases; nucleotides outside the gene matches: 17. CDR3 sequence reads: CAWTGGFQGAWGKNIQYF. The DNA for the CDR3 is TGTGCCTGGACTGGGGGCTTTCAGGGGGCCTGGGGCAAAAACATTCAGTACTTC.

This clonotype has only a few counts. The chain carries TRBV19 and TRBJ1-1; D remains ambiguous. Germline V lookup: CDR1 LNHDA, CDR2 SQIVND (reference sequence). The CDR3 loop spans 11 amino acids. The V gene lost 1 base and the J gene lost 7 bases, with 4 bases spanning the gap. The CDR3 nucleotides read TGTGCCAGTAGTATAGCGGGTGAAGCTTTCTTT. This gives the protein CASSIAGEAFF.

This clonotype was observed a handful of times. V is TRBV6-2 or TRBV6-3 and J is TRBJ1-1; a weak D match, TRBD1 (6 bases). V was cut by 8 bases and J by 5 bases, with 12 bases left in between. The CDR3 is made up of 12 amino acids. Germline-derived CDR1 and CDR2 are MNHEY and SVGEGT. Written as DNA, the CDR3 is TGTGCCAGCCGTGGGGGCAAGACTGAAGCTTTCTTT. As protein: CASRGGKTEAFF.

To note about this clonotype: A much more abundant neighbour one base away suggests this may be a read error. This sequence joins TRBV2 and TRBJ2-1; 13 nucleotides align to TRBD2. Germline V gives CDR1 SNHLY, CDR2 FYNNEI. The length of the CDR3 is 17 residues. J gave up 5 bases and V 2 bases, and 6 bases lay outside the gene matches. Here the CDR3 reads CASSEPRTSGGNNEQFF. Written as DNA, the CDR3 is TGTGCCAGCAGTGAACCGAGGACTAGCGGGGGAAACAATGAGCAGTTCTTC. Variable domain in full (rest from reference TRBV2 and TRBJ2-1): EPEVTQTPSHQVTQMGQEVILRCVPISNHLYFYWYRQILGQKVEFLVSFYNNEISEKSEIFDDQFSVERPDGSNFTLKIRSTKLEDSAMYFCASSEPRTSGGNNEQFFGPGTRLTVL.

On this clonotype itself: A much larger clone lies a single base off, so this may be a read error. The CDR3 spells CASSRDSSNQPPHF. The CDR3 DNA reads TGTGCCAGCAGCCGGGACAGTAGCAATCAGCCCCCGCATTTT. The chain employs TRBV3-1 and TRBJ1-5; 7 bases are a match to TRBD1. This CDR3 comprises 14 residues. From germline, CDR1 is LGHDT and CDR2 YNNKEL (reference sequence).

The chain links TRBV5-4 to TRBJ2-7, with 15 bases aligning to TRBD2. The germline CDR1 and CDR2 sequences are SGHNT and YYREEE (reference sequence). V trimming: 4 bases; J trimming: 7 bases; junction bases outside the gene matches: 3. The CDR3 runs 14 residues. The CDR3 spells CASSGGLAGGEQYF. The CDR3 nucleotides are TGTGCCAGCAGCGGGGGACTAGCGGGGGGAGAGCAGTACTTC.

The count of this clonotype is one. This sequence joins TRBV19 and TRBJ1-5; 8 bases match TRBD1. With V trimmed by 7 bases and J by 0 bases, 5 bases remained unmatched. The CDR3 has 15 amino acids. From germline, CDR1 is LNHDA and CDR2 SQIVND (reference sequence). Here the CDR3 DNA reads TGTGCCAGTACCCCGGGACAGGTTAGCAATCAGCCCCAGCATTTT. Its translation: CASTPGQVSNQPQHF. Together with reference TRBV19 and TRBJ1-5, the CDR3 gives the full variable domain: DGGITQSPKYLFRKEGQNVTLSCEQNLNHDAMYWYRQDPGQGLRLIYYSQIVNDFQKGDIAEGYSVSREKKESFPLTVTSAQKNPTAFYLCASTPGQVSNQPQHFGDGTRLSIL.

The gene calls are TRBV28 and TRBJ2-6; D perhaps matches TRBD2 (5 bases). The germline V gene encodes CDR1 MDHEN and CDR2 SYDVKM. V lost 6 bases and J 1 base, leaving 10 bases between the germline ends. The CDR3 loop spans 15 amino acids. The chain's CDR3 is CASSLAQSGANVLTF. The CDR3, as DNA: TGTGCCAGCAGCCTAGCCCAGTCTGGGGCCAACGTCCTGACTTTC.